Listed here is a single T cell receptor (beta chain). What it recognizes is unknown. Measured with immunoSEQ multiplex PCR; TCRdb has only the in-frame clones, and not every one. Found here are tens of thousands of clones, around 88% of them singletons; the top ten hold around 1.5%. This sample stems from a study of lymphopenia after photon versus proton radiotherapy. Study-wide findings and caveats: Proton therapy kept repertoires fairly stable, unlike photons, which gained effector/memory cells.

V was trimmed by 6 bases and J by 3 bases, leaving 19 bases between them. The CDR3 totals 16 residues. CDR1 and CDR2 (germline): SGHKS, YYEKEE (reference sequence). The rearrangement joins TRBV5-5 to TRBJ2-1; D call uncertain. This TCR was sampled from a man aged 55 to 69 with pancreatic cancer. The source was peripheral blood, collected from a patient treated with proton-based radiotherapy. CDR3 nucleotides: TGTGCCAGCACCATACGACCTCGCTCGATCTACAATGAGCAGTTCTTC. Translated: CASTIRPRSIYNEQFF.